What follows are 18 T cell receptor beta chains derived from one specimen sequenced in a study of blood T cell repertoires in COVID-19. The method was immunoSEQ multiplex PCR; TCRdb's version includes in-frame clones alone and lacks a portion of them. The repertoire holds approximately 70,000 clones, with approximately 79% as singletons. Sequenced input: peripheral blood. The receptors shown here come from a woman between 45 and 60 years old with acute or convalescent COVID-19.

The V gene is TRBV29-1, the J gene TRBJ2-5; TRBD1 aligns across 8 bases. The CDR3 is 15 residues long. V was pared by 5 bases and J by 5 bases, with 13 bases of the junction left unmatched. Germline lookup yields CDR1 SQVTM and CDR2 ANQGSEA. This CDR3 is CSVRADRVITETQYF. The CDR3 DNA reads TGCAGCGTTCGTGCGGACAGGGTAATTACGGAGACCCAGTACTTC.

This clone has a handful of counts. The chain links TRBV7-3 to TRBJ1-3, with D possibly being TRBD1 (6 bases). Germline assignment: CDR1 SGHTA and CDR2 FQGTGA. V gave up 6 bases and J gave up 11 bases, with 17 bases separating them. The CDR3 is 13 amino acids. In DNA, the CDR3 is TGTGCCAGCAGAAGGGATCCCCAGGGGCCCATATATTTT. Protein sequence: CASRRDPQGPIYF.

CDR3 amino acids: CASSLTSGRVQAYNEQFF. The CDR3 DNA sequence: TGTGCCAGCAGCTTGACTAGCGGGAGGGTGCAGGCCTACAATGAGCAGTTCTTC. The chain couples TRBV7-9 to TRBJ2-1; TRBD2 matches at 14 bases. Germline V gene data show CDR1 as SEHNR and CDR2 as FQNEAQ (reference sequence). The CDR3 has 18 amino acids. V trimming: 3 bases; J trimming: 2 bases; junction bases outside the gene matches: 6.

The chain is built from TRBV6-5 and TRBJ2-7; D is uncertain. This CDR3 is 15 amino acids long. The germline V gene has CDR1 MNHEY and CDR2 SVGAGI. V was clipped by 3 bases and J by 3 bases, with 15 bases between them. The CDR3 DNA reads as TGTGCCAGCAGTTATAGATTGTCAACCTACTACGAGCAGTACTTC. Residues: CASSYRLSTYYEQYF.

The gene calls are TRBV18 and TRBJ1-3; TRBD1 agrees at 9 bases. Germline V gene lookup returns CDR1 KGHSH and CDR2 LQKENI. The CDR3 has 17 amino acids. J gave up 0 bases and V 3 bases, and 6 bases lay outside the gene matches. The CDR3 sequence is CASSPEGTGYSGNTIYF. DNA of the CDR3: TGTGCCAGCTCACCCGAAGGGACAGGGTACTCTGGAAACACCATATATTTT. Looking up the rest from reference TRBV18 and TRBJ1-3 gives the full variable domain: NAGVMQNPRHLVRRRGQEARLRCSPMKGHSHVYWYRQLPEEGLKFMVYLQKENIIDESGMPKERFSAEFPKEGPSILRIQQVVRGDSAAYFCASSPEGTGYSGNTIYFGEGSWLTVV.

This clone was counted at least ten times. This rearrangement joins TRBV7-9 to TRBJ2-7, with D possibly TRBD1 on 7 matching bases. The V end lost 9 bases, the J end lost 0 bases, and 12 bases lay between the germline ends. The CDR3 runs 13 residues. The germline CDR1 and CDR2 sequences are SEHNR and FQNEAQ (reference sequence). The CDR3 loop reads CASAGQLSYEQYF. The CDR3 nucleotides are TGTGCCAGTGCGGGACAGCTCTCCTACGAGCAGTACTTC.

The CDR3 DNA reads as TGTGCCATCAATCCCCGGGACAGGATCTATGGCTACACCTTC. Translated, it gives CAINPRDRIYGYTF. This chain links TRBV27 with TRBJ1-2, with 8 bases aligning to TRBD1. The CDR3 is made up of 14 amino acids. Germline V gives CDR1 MNHEY, CDR2 SMNVEV (reference sequence). Trimming removed 10 bases from V and 4 bases from J; junction bases left unmatched: 11.

This chain links TRBV4-1 with TRBJ2-7; 10 nucleotides align to TRBD2. The CDR3 extends over 22 amino acids. Germline lookup yields CDR1 MGHRA and CDR2 YSYEKL. V lost 0 bases to trimming and J lost 0 bases; unmatched junction nucleotides: 20. The CDR3 is CASSQDLAWVRTSGLSSYEQYF. DNA for the CDR3: TGCGCCAGCAGCCAAGATCTGGCTTGGGTAAGGACTAGCGGACTTAGCTCCTACGAGCAGTACTTC.

J is TRBJ2-1 and V is TRBV7-3, with 7 nucleotides matching TRBD1. With V trimmed by 5 bases and J by 5 bases, 6 bases remained unmatched. This CDR3 region has 14 residues. Germline CDR1 and CDR2: SGHTA and FQGTGA. CDR3 amino acids: CASSVRDSNNEQFF. The CDR3 DNA reads as TGTGCCAGCAGCGTCCGGGACAGTAACAATGAGCAGTTCTTC.

This clone was recorded once. The J gene is TRBJ1-6, the V gene TRBV13; weak D call: TRBD1 (5 bases). CDR1 is PRHDT and CDR2 is FYEKMQ in the germline V gene (reference sequence). This CDR3 contains 17 residues. V was trimmed by 5 bases and J by 2 bases, leaving 16 bases between them. As DNA, the CDR3 is TGTGCCAGCAGCCCAATTGGGGGACTGACCTATAATTCACCCCTCCACTTT. It codes for CASSPIGGLTYNSPLHF.

J is TRBJ2-5 and V is TRBV11-3; TRBD2 agrees at 7 bases. The CDR3 is 15 amino acids. CDR1 is SGHNT, CDR2 YENEEA, per germline. Trimming removed 5 bases from V and 1 base from J; junction bases left unmatched: 7. This CDR3 reads CASSPTSGGQETQYF. The DNA for the CDR3 is TGTGCCAGCAGCCCCACCTCGGGAGGCCAAGAGACCCAGTACTTC.

This clone occurred a few times. The chain uses TRBV4-3 and TRBJ1-2; D might be TRBD1 (6 bases). The ends were cut back, 0 bases at V and 2 bases at J, with 10 bases in the middle. Germline-derived CDR1 and CDR2 are LGHNA and YSLEER. CDR3 length equals 15 residues. Written as DNA, the CDR3 is TGCGCCAGCAGCCAAGACCCTCAGGGGAACTATGGCTACACCTTC. It codes for CASSQDPQGNYGYTF.

This chain connects TRBV7-2 to TRBJ2-4; tentatively, D is TRBD1 (5 bases). Trimming cost V 0 bases and J 0 bases, with 9 bases left between them. Germline V gene lookup returns CDR1 SGHTA and CDR2 FQGNSA. The CDR3 has 16 amino acids. Here the CDR3 reads CASSLAGPLAKNIQYF. CDR3 in DNA: TGTGCCAGCAGCTTAGCGGGGCCTTTAGCCAAAAACATTCAGTACTTC.

The J gene is TRBJ1-5, the V gene TRBV3-1 (or the pseudogene TRBV3-2); possibly TRBD1 for D (5 bases). The germline V and J ends were trimmed by 2 bases and 9 bases, with 8 bases remaining between them. Germline loops: CDR1 LGHDT, CDR2 YNNKEL (reference sequence). The CDR3 extends over 12 amino acids. CDR3 sequence reads: CASSQRDLPQHF. CDR3 nucleotide sequence: TGTGCCAGCAGCCAAAGGGACTTGCCCCAGCATTTT.

V and J are TRBV5-4 and TRBJ2-7; 8 bases are a match to TRBD2. The CDR3 contains 15 residues. The germline V gene has CDR1 SGHNT and CDR2 YYREEE (reference sequence). Trimming cost V 4 bases and J 11 bases; bases outside gene matches: 17. CDR3 bases: TGTGCCAGCAGCGAGATTACTAGCGGTCCGGGGGAGAAGTACTTC. Translating it yields CASSEITSGPGEKYF.

This clone was counted between two and nine times. The rearrangement uses TRBV6-6 and TRBJ2-3; 8 positions agree with TRBD2. CDR3 length: 13 residues. With V trimmed by 6 bases and J by 6 bases, 5 bases remained unmatched. CDR1 MNHNY and CDR2 SVGAGI come from the germline V gene (reference sequence). CDR3 region: CASSPPGGDTQYF. CDR3 sequence (DNA): TGTGCCAGCAGCCCTCCGGGAGGGGATACGCAGTATTTT.

This chain links TRBV6-5 with TRBJ2-1; 12 nucleotides agree with TRBD1. Per the germline V gene, CDR1 is MNHEY and CDR2 is SVGAGI. V shed 5 bases and J 7 bases; nucleotides not matched to a gene: 6. The CDR3 runs to 15 residues. The CDR3 region has the DNA TGTGCCAGCAGTCCGGGACAGGGGGCGCTGAATGAGCAGTTCTTC. It encodes CASSPGQGALNEQFF.

As to this clone: The junction departs from germline at one end; a sequencing error may be responsible. This sequence joins TRBV19 and TRBJ2-5; 11 bases fit TRBD2. This CDR3 contains 15 residues. CDR1 is LNHDA and CDR2 is SQIVND in the germline V gene (reference sequence). The CDR3 reads CASSSGRARQETQYF. The DNA for the CDR3 is TGTGCCAGCAGTAGCGGGAGGGCCAGACAAGAGACCCAGTACTTC. Combining the CDR3 with reference TRBV19 and TRBJ2-5 gives the whole variable domain DGGITQSPKYLFRKEGQNVTLSCEQNLNHDAMYWYRQDPGQGLRLIYYSQIVNDFQKGDIAEGYSVSREKKESFPLTVTSAQKNPTAFYLCASSSGRARQETQYFGPGTRLLVL.